What follows are 28 T cell receptor beta chains derived from one specimen sequenced in a study of cytomegalovirus exposure and HLA in healthy donors (dated by TCRdb to about 2017). Receptor libraries were prepared by the immunoSEQ multiplex PCR assay. TCRdb re-hosts the immuneACCESS table, in-frame sequences only. Its copies lack some clones; in the studies checked, an unresolved V gene accounts for under half of them, and the cause for the rest is not known. This sample is represented by around 180,000 clones; roughly 88% of them were singletons. The leading ten clones occupy over 1.1% of the sample. The sequenced sample was PBMCs. The receptors here all came from a woman between 18 and 29 years old in good health and CMV-seronegative.

As for this clone: The germline gene is not matched at one end of the junction; a read error may be the cause. V usage is TRBV20-1 and J usage is TRBJ1-2; the D is unclear. CDR1 is DFQATT, CDR2 SNEGSKA, per germline (reference sequence). There are 8 residues in the CDR3. CDR3 sequence (DNA): TGCAGTGCTAGAGACGCGGGCTTC. It encodes CSARDAGF.

The chain combines TRBV6-1 with TRBJ2-1; possibly TRBD2 for D (6 bases). Germline values: CDR1 MNHNS, CDR2 SASEGT. This CDR3 contains 13 residues. The V end lost 6 bases, the J end lost 8 bases, and 14 bases lay between the germline ends. The CDR3 region is CASRRLGGDEQFF. The CDR3 DNA follows: TGTGCCAGCAGACGATTGGGGGGAGATGAGCAGTTCTTC.

This chain connects TRBV4-2 to TRBJ2-1; D is perhaps TRBD2 (5 bases). The CDR3 spans 16 residues. V was shortened by 8 bases and J by 10 bases, with 27 bases between the two germline ends. Germline V gene lookup returns CDR1 LGHNA and CDR2 YNFKEQ. CDR3 nucleotide sequence: TGTGCCAGCGCTGGGCCACGAGGCTCCCCGAGGGAGGAGCAGTTCTTC. This translates into CASAGPRGSPREEQFF.

In this sample, this clone turned up a few times. V gene TRBV9 combines with J gene TRBJ1-6; 7 bases map to TRBD1. The CDR3 is 14 residues long. Germline assignment: CDR1 SGDLS and CDR2 YYNGEE. V dropped 0 bases and J dropped 9; count of bases not matched to a gene: 3. The CDR3, as DNA: TGTGCCAGCAGCGTAGGACAGGGATCTTCACCCCTCCACTTT. Translation: CASSVGQGSSPLHF.

The CDR3 DNA reads as TGTGCCAGCAGCTTAGGGGGGGAGGCAGGAAAAGGCTACACCTTC. Its translation: CASSLGGEAGKGYTF. The J gene is TRBJ1-2, the V gene TRBV7-2, with D possibly TRBD1 on 5 matching bases. Germline assignment: CDR1 SGHTA and CDR2 FQGNSA. Trimming pared 1 base from V and 8 bases from J, leaving 17 bases between. This CDR3 region has 15 residues.

The CDR3 sequence is CASSLDVTGWDTEAFF. The CDR3 DNA is TGTGCCAGCAGCTTAGATGTAACAGGGTGGGACACTGAAGCTTTCTTT. The chain links TRBV7-9 to TRBJ1-1, with D perhaps TRBD1 (6 bases). The germline V gene has CDR1 SEHNR and CDR2 FQNEAQ (reference sequence). V lost 1 base to trimming and J lost 3 bases, with 15 bases between them. There are 16 residues in the CDR3.

This chain links TRBV30 with TRBJ1-1; D not resolved. The CDR3 covers 13 residues. The germline V gene encodes CDR1 GTSNPN and CDR2 SVGIG (reference sequence). Deletions cut 0 bases from V and 9 bases from J, with 14 bases between. As DNA, the CDR3 is TGTGCCTGGAGTGTACGCCTGGGAGACCAAGCTTTCTTT. It is translated as CAWSVRLGDQAFF.

Here the CDR3 DNA reads TGCGCCAGCAGCCAAGGCCCCGGGACTAGCGGGGGTAGGGAGTTCTTC. Translated, it gives CASSQGPGTSGGREFF. This rearrangement joins TRBV4-1 to TRBJ2-1; 14 bases are a match to TRBD2. Per germline, CDR1 MGHRA and CDR2 YSYEKL. There are 16 residues in the CDR3. V lost 1 base to trimming and J lost 14 bases; unmatched junction nucleotides: 10.

The rearrangement uses TRBV4-1 and TRBJ1-6, with TRBD1 matching 8 bases. The CDR3 is 14 residues long. Germline V gene sequence: CDR1 MGHRA, CDR2 YSYEKL. V was pared by 2 bases and J by 9 bases, with 3 bases of the junction left unmatched. The CDR3 DNA reads TGCGCCAGCAGCCAATCCGGACAGGGTTCACCCCTCCACTTT. Translation: CASSQSGQGSPLHF.

The chain recombines TRBV5-1 with TRBJ1-4; the D gene is possibly TRBD1 (6 bases). V lost 4 bases and J 3 bases, leaving 16 bases between the germline ends. From germline, CDR1 is SGHRS and CDR2 YFSETQ. The CDR3 loop spans 16 amino acids. In nucleotides, the CDR3 is TGCGCCAGCAGCCTCGCGGGGGCACGGGCTAATGAAAAACTGTTTTTT. This sequence encodes CASSLAGARANEKLFF. The variable domain in full, with the rest retrieved from reference TRBV5-1 and TRBJ1-4, is KAGVTQTPRYLIKTRGQQVTLSCSPISGHRSVSWYQQTPGQGLQFLFEYFSETQRNKGNFPGRFSGRQFSNSRSEMNVSTLELGDSALYLCASSLAGARANEKLFFGSGTQLSVL.

The chain combines TRBV27 with TRBJ2-2; D perhaps matches TRBD2 (5 bases). V was trimmed by 6 bases and J by 6 bases, leaving 20 bases between them. CDR1 MNHEY and CDR2 SMNVEV come from the germline V gene (reference sequence). This CDR3 comprises 16 residues. CDR3 protein: CASSPRASREPGELFF. The CDR3 DNA sequence: TGTGCCAGCAGCCCGCGAGCCTCAAGGGAGCCCGGGGAGCTGTTTTTT.

J is TRBJ2-3 and V is TRBV6-1; TRBD2 agrees at 13 bases. Germline V lookup: CDR1 MNHNS, CDR2 SASEGT. This CDR3 is 22 amino acids long. J was trimmed by 3 bases and V by 0 bases; bases with no gene match: 18. The CDR3 protein is CASSEAPGAGRLLAGGTDTQYF. The CDR3 nucleotides are TGTGCCAGCAGTGAAGCCCCCGGTGCGGGTAGACTACTAGCGGGGGGGACAGATACGCAGTATTTT.

This chain links TRBV2 with TRBJ1-4; D is undetermined. This CDR3 is 19 amino acids long. CDR1 and CDR2 (germline): SNHLY, FYNNEI. Deletions cut 3 bases from V and 4 bases from J, with 24 bases between. This CDR3 is CASSDTGPFSTGGNEKLFF. CDR3 nucleotide sequence: TGTGCCAGCAGTGATACCGGGCCTTTCTCGACGGGAGGTAATGAAAAACTGTTTTTT.

The genes are TRBV9 and TRBJ2-7; 13 positions match TRBD2. This CDR3 is built from 18 residues. The V segment lost 2 bases and the J segment 5 bases; nucleotides outside the gene matches: 13. Germline V gives CDR1 SGDLS, CDR2 YYNGEE. The CDR3 sequence: CASSVSGLAGDILDEQYF. The DNA for the CDR3 is TGTGCCAGCAGCGTCTCAGGACTAGCGGGGGACATCCTAGACGAGCAGTACTTC.

The V and J genes are TRBV5-1 and TRBJ2-7, with 12 bases fitting TRBD1. The V gene end was trimmed by 4 bases and the J gene end by 6 bases; junction bases not matched to a gene: 20. The CDR3 spans 19 residues. Germline loops: CDR1 SGHRS, CDR2 YFSETQ. The CDR3 region is CASSGGTGGWSSGRSEQYF. The CDR3 DNA sequence: TGCGCCAGCAGCGGGGGGACAGGGGGCTGGTCTAGCGGGAGAAGCGAGCAGTACTTC.

The chain carries TRBV15 and TRBJ1-2; TRBD1 matches at 9 bases. CDR1 and CDR2 from the germline V gene are LNHNV and YYDKDF (reference sequence). The J segment lost 5 bases and the V segment lost 6 bases, leaving 10 bases of the junction unmatched. The CDR3 is 15 residues long. CDR3 nucleotide sequence: TGTGCCACCAGACCTAGGGGGGACAGGGTTTATGGCTACACCTTC. This encodes CATRPRGDRVYGYTF. Based on the CDR3 plus reference TRBV15 and TRBJ1-2, the full variable domain is DAMVIQNPRYQVTQFGKPVTLSCSQTLNHNVMYWYQQKSSQAPKLLFHYYDKDFNNEADTPDNFQSRRPNTSFCFLDIRSPGLGDTAMYLCATRPRGDRVYGYTFGSGTRLTVV.

The chain links TRBV27 to TRBJ2-1; maybe TRBD2 (5 bases). CDR1 and CDR2 from the germline V gene are MNHEY and SMNVEV (reference sequence). Between the trimmed V and J ends, which lost 4 bases and 3 bases, there was a span of 19 bases. The CDR3 is 17 residues long. The CDR3 DNA is TGTGCCAGCAGTTCCCCCTGGACCATTGGACTCTACAATGAGCAGTTCTTC. Its protein product is CASSSPWTIGLYNEQFF.

The chain combines TRBV5-1 with TRBJ1-1, with unresolved D. The CDR3 is 13 residues long. V lost 5 bases and J lost 0, with 8 bases in between. CDR1 is SGHRS and CDR2 is YFSETQ in the germline V gene. The CDR3 loop reads CASRNDMNTEAFF. CDR3 coding DNA: TGCGCCAGCAGAAACGACATGAACACTGAAGCTTTCTTT.

The chain combines TRBV7-6 with TRBJ2-2; a possible D gene is TRBD2 (6 bases). Germline loops: CDR1 SGHVS, CDR2 FNYEAQ. The V end was cut by 5 bases, the J end by 4 bases, with 14 bases between. There are 15 residues in the CDR3. The CDR3 nucleotides read TGTGCCAGCAGCCCGACTAGACCGCGCACCGGGGAGCTGTTTTTT. Translation gives CASSPTRPRTGELFF. Based on the CDR3 plus reference TRBV7-6 and TRBJ2-2, the full variable domain is GAGVSQSPRYKVTKRGQDVALRCDPISGHVSLYWYRQALGQGPEFLTYFNYEAQQDKSGLPNDRFSAERPEGSISTLTIQRTEQRDSAMYRCASSPTRPRTGELFFGEGSRLTVL.

The J gene is TRBJ2-3, the V gene TRBV6-1; D uncertain. The V gene's germline CDR1 is MNHNS and CDR2 SASEGT. CDR3 size: 14 residues. The V and J ends lost 6 bases and 1 base respectively, with 11 bases between them. CDR3: CASSLIPGTDTQYF. The CDR3 DNA follows: TGTGCCAGCAGCCTAATCCCGGGCACAGATACGCAGTATTTT.

The rearrangement links TRBV27 to TRBJ2-7; 9 bases agree with TRBD1. The CDR3 spans 13 residues. V lost 7 bases, J lost 0 bases, and 1 base stayed unmatched. Germline CDR1 MNHEY, CDR2 SMNVEV (reference sequence). The CDR3, as DNA: TGTGCCAGCAAGACAGGGGGCTCCTACGAGCAGTACTTC. Residues: CASKTGGSYEQYF.

V is TRBV7-9 and J is TRBJ2-7; TRBD1 matches 10 bases. V lost 7 bases to trimming and J lost 0 bases; unmatched junction nucleotides: 6. From germline, CDR1 is SEHNR and CDR2 FQNEAQ (reference sequence). The CDR3 totals 15 residues. The CDR3 here is CASTQTGGLSYEQYF. For the CDR3, the DNA is TGTGCCAGCACCCAGACAGGGGGCCTCTCCTACGAGCAGTACTTC.

This chain links TRBV6-1 with TRBJ2-7; D unclear. CDR3 length: 11 amino acids. Germline V gene sequence: CDR1 MNHNS, CDR2 SASEGT. Trimming pared 8 bases from V and 6 bases from J, leaving 11 bases between. CDR3 in DNA: TGTGCCAGCCAGAGACTCAGCGAGCAGTACTTC. Protein product: CASQRLSEQYF.

This clone was counted once. The genes are TRBV4-1 and TRBJ2-7; the match to TRBD2 covers 9 bases. The CDR3 covers 16 residues. The germline V gene encodes CDR1 MGHRA and CDR2 YSYEKL. Trimming took 4 bases from V and 2 from J; bases not matched to a gene: 9. This chain's CDR3 is CASSLYGKREAYEQYF. As DNA, the CDR3 is TGCGCCAGCAGCCTCTACGGCAAGCGGGAGGCCTACGAGCAGTACTTC.

This clone was seen once. The chain links TRBV6-5 to TRBJ2-2; unclear D gene. The CDR3 runs 12 residues. Germline lookup yields CDR1 MNHEY and CDR2 SVGAGI. The ends were cut back, 6 bases at V and 3 bases at J, with 5 bases in the middle. CDR3 bases: TGTGCCAGCAGCCGGGACACCGGGGAGCTGTTTTTT. It is translated as CASSRDTGELFF.

This chain links TRBV25-1 with TRBJ2-3, with D perhaps matching TRBD2 (7 bases). Germline V gene sequence: CDR1 MGHDK, CDR2 SYGVNS. This CDR3 is 15 amino acids long. V lost 3 bases and J lost 1, with 11 bases in between. The chain's CDR3 is CASSEGGAGTDTQYF. In DNA form, the CDR3 reads TGTGCCAGCAGTGAGGGGGGGGCAGGCACAGATACGCAGTATTTT.

The rearrangement joins TRBV7-7 to TRBJ2-1; the match to TRBD2 covers 8 bases. The CDR3 sequence is 16 residues long. Germline trimming cut 1 base from V and 4 bases from J; bases unmatched to any gene: 6. Germline CDR1 reads SSHAT; CDR2 reads FNYEAQ (reference sequence). CDR3 nucleotides: TGTGCCAGCAGCTTAGGGGGTACTAGCGGATACAATGAGCAGTTCTTC. Translating gives CASSLGGTSGYNEQFF.

V usage is TRBV5-1 and J usage is TRBJ1-2; the D gene is possibly TRBD1 (6 bases). The V gene lost 0 bases and the J gene lost 7 bases, with 16 bases spanning the gap. The CDR3 has 15 residues. The germline CDR1 and CDR2 sequences are SGHRS and YFSETQ. The CDR3 sequence is CASSLGGRGTAGYTF. DNA of the CDR3: TGCGCCAGCAGCTTGGGAGGCAGGGGTACGGCTGGCTACACCTTC.